The 2 T cell receptor beta chains presented below share a single source sample, sequenced in a study of shared clonotypes between healthy human individuals. Clones were read by immunoSEQ multiplex PCR, and TCRdb kept only the in-frame ones, dropping some. The sample holds 1.5 million to 2.5 million clones, approximately 95% seen once. Naive CD8 isolation took CD45RO-negative cells positively selected for CCR7 and excluded terminally differentiated effector memory CD45RA+ cells. Sequenced input: naive CD8+ T cells sorted from blood. Source of these receptors: a man between 18 and 29 years old in good health.

The chain links TRBV5-6 to TRBJ1-2; D remains ambiguous. The V and J ends lost 3 bases and 4 bases respectively, with 10 bases between them. From germline, CDR1 is SGHDT and CDR2 YYEEEE. The CDR3 consists of 13 residues. The CDR3 nucleotides read TGTGCCAGCAGCTCCGGTTCTGGCTATGGCTACACCTTC. This translates into CASSSGSGYGYTF.

V and J are TRBV25-1 and TRBJ2-7; no clear D gene. The CDR3 totals 14 residues. Germline V lookup: CDR1 MGHDK, CDR2 SYGVNS. CDR3 bases: TGTGCAGAAAGGGAAAGGAATTGGTACTACGAGCAGTACTTC. Translating gives CAERERNWYYEQYF.